What follows describes a single T cell receptor (beta chain). Its antigen is unidentified. Trimming took 1 base from V and 2 from J, leaving 12 bases between them. Per germline, CDR1 DFQATT and CDR2 SNEGSKA (reference sequence). This CDR3 has 15 residues. The study profiled TCR beta VDJ and CDR3 using genomic DNA as template. TCRdb reprocessed the reads with MiXCR, giving one entry per CDR3 protein. This sample has roughly 180,000 distinct CDR3 sequences; 63% occur once, and the top ten carry about two fifths. This sample is drawn from a study of CD8+CD57+ T cells in acquired aplastic anemia. The wider study: Sorted CD4+ and CD8+ cells yielded 3 to 3.5 ug of DNA on average. The study's findings and limits: The same twenty-nine CD8+ CDR3 sequences occurred in patients and in controls.

CD8+CD57+ cell expansion, shown by flow cytometry, had occurred in the patients selected for sequencing. Severe acquired aplastic anemia affected all patients. V gene TRBV20-1 combines with J gene TRBJ2-1, with D perhaps TRBD2 (6 bases). Material: sorted CD4+, CD8+, or CD8+CD57+ T cells (not recorded which) from PBMCs. The receptor was derived from a human donor with aplastic anemia. The CDR3 region is CSARGVAVTYNEQFF. The CDR3 DNA reads TGCAGTGCTAGAGGGGTAGCGGTCACCTACAATGAGCAGTTCTTC.